The sequence of this TCR beta chain was determined in a study of blood T cell repertoires in COVID-19. About the study: Donors in the United States, Italy and Spain gave samples during acute or convalescent COVID-19.

Cohort assignment relied on participant-reported clinical history. Per the original methods: How many nucleated cells were present was estimated from reference gene primer amplification. Some clones are missing from TCRdb's copy, which holds only in-frame ones; the method was immunoSEQ multiplex PCR. The V and J calls and clone size come from that table; D and trimming were worked out from the DNA. Altogether 380,000 or so clones are present, approximately 87% being singletons, with the ten largest covering more than 0.85%. Sequencing was done on a sample of PBMCs or T cells enriched from blood (not recorded which). This clonotype was sampled from a woman aged 30 to 39 with acute COVID-19.

This chain's CDR3 is CASGGTGGFLGYTF. CDR3 DNA sequence: TGTGCCAGCGGGGGGACAGGGGGCTTTCTGGGCTACACCTTC. This chain connects TRBV27 to TRBJ1-2; TRBD1 matches at 12 bases. The germline gives CDR1 MNHEY, CDR2 SMNVEV (reference sequence). V trimming: 8 bases; J trimming: 8 bases; junction bases outside the gene matches: 9. This CDR3 is 14 amino acids long.